The 3 T cell receptor beta chains in this list originate from one sample, sequenced in a study of T cell changes during pregnancy in multiple sclerosis. The repertoire was sequenced with immunoSEQ multiplex PCR; TCRdb's copy has only in-frame clones and lacks some. In the table there are roughly 24,000 clones, about 87% of which are singletons. The source was CD4+ T cells from peripheral blood mononuclear cells, collected in the second trimester of pregnancy. The receptors originated from a female donor in good health, enrolled as a control in a pregnancy study.

The chain employs TRBV28 and TRBJ2-3; D is perhaps TRBD1 (5 bases). The ends were cut back, 3 bases at V and 4 bases at J, with 14 bases in the middle. Germline loops: CDR1 MDHEN, CDR2 SYDVKM. The CDR3 is made up of 15 amino acids. As DNA, the CDR3 is TGTGCCAGCAGTTTTTGGGGCGGATCCCCAGATACGCAGTATTTT. Translated, it gives CASSFWGGSPDTQYF. The variable domain in full, with the rest retrieved from reference TRBV28 and TRBJ2-3, is DVKVTQSSRYLVKRTGEKVFLECVQDMDHENMFWYRQDPGLGLRLIYFSYDVKMKEKGDIPEGYSVSREKKERFSLILESASTNQTSMYLCASSFWGGSPDTQYFGPGTRLTVL.

The J gene is TRBJ2-1, the V gene TRBV7-9, with D maybe TRBD2 (6 bases). V lost 5 bases and J 13 bases, leaving 21 bases between the germline ends. This CDR3 contains 14 residues. Germline V CDR1 and CDR2: SEHNR, FQNEAQ (reference sequence). For the CDR3, the DNA is TGTGCCAGCAGCCGGAGGGCCCAATCTCAATTACAGTTCTTC. It specifies CASSRRAQSQLQFF.

This chain connects TRBV19 to TRBJ1-3; D remains ambiguous. The CDR3 is 16 residues long. Deletions cut 5 bases from V and 8 bases from J, with 22 bases between. The germline V gene has CDR1 LNHDA and CDR2 SQIVND (reference sequence). CDR3 nucleotide sequence: TGTGCCAGTAGTCCCTCCTCGCCGGCACGCGGGCACACCATATATTTT. This encodes CASSPSSPARGHTIYF.